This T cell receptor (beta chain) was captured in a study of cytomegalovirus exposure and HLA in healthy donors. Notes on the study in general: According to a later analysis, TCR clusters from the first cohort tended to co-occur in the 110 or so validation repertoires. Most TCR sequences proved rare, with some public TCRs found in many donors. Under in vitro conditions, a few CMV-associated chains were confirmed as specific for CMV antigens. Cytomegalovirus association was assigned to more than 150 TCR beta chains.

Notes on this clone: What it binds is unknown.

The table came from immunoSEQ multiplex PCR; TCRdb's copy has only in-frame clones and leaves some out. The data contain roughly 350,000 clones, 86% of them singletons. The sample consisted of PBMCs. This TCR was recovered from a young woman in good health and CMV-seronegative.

The CDR3 DNA sequence: TGTGTCAGAAGCTTACTCCGGGAGTCGAGTGAGCAGTACTTC. It encodes CVRSLLRESSEQYF. This sequence joins TRBV7-5 and TRBJ2-7; the table assigns TRBD2, which was not confirmed against the DNA. TRBV7-5 is marked as a pseudogene. The CDR3 is 14 amino acids.